The source of this T cell receptor beta chain is a study of shared clonotypes between healthy human individuals. Study findings and constraints: Generally, naive subsets came out with larger estimated richness than memory subsets.

Worth noting for this clone: Its antigen is as yet unknown.

Naive CD8 cells, CD45RO-negative and positively selected for CCR7, excluded terminally differentiated effector memory CD45RA+ cells. Donors comprised only Caucasian adults living in Nashville, Tennessee. Trimming left V 3 bases short and J 6 bases short, with 7 bases between. Germline V gene data show CDR1 as PRHDT and CDR2 as FYEKMQ (reference sequence). The CDR3 has 12 residues. TCRdb keeps only in-frame clones here, not all; method: immunoSEQ multiplex PCR. The data contain about 2 million clones, about 95% of them singletons. Sequenced sample: naive CD8+ T cells sorted from blood. The clonotype originates from a man between 18 and 29 years old in good health. This chain links TRBV13 with TRBJ2-3; D ambiguous. The CDR3 loop is CASSFQGDTQYF. CDR3 coding DNA: TGTGCCAGCAGCTTTCAAGGGGATACGCAGTATTTT.